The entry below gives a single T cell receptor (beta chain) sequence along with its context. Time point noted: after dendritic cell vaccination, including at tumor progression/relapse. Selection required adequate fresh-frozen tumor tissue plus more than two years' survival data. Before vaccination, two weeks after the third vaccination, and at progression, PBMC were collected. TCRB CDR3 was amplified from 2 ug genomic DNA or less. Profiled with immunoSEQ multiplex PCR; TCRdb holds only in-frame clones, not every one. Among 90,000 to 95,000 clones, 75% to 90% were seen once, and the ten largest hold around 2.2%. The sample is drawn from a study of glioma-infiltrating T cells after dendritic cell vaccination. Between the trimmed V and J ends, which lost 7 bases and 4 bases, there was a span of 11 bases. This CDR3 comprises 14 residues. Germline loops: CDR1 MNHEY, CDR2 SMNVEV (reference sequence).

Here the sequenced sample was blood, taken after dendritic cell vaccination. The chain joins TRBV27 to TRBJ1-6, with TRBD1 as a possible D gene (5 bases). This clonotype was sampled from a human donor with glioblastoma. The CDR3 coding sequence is TGTGCCAGCACCATTCCAGGGTATAATTCACCCCTCCACTTT. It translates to CASTIPGYNSPLHF.